The T cell receptor (beta chain) under discussion was sequenced for a study of shared clonotypes between healthy human individuals. Regarding the study as a whole: Memory subsets generally showed lower estimated richness than naive subsets. Collection of samples was limited to blood; tissue repertoires likely differ.

In the authors' workflow: Junction-only sequences without quality scores were provided by ImmunoSEQ, so filtering was different. The protocol was immunoSEQ multiplex PCR, while the TCRdb copy is restricted to in-frame clones and leaves out a portion. Clonal size and the V and J genes are those of that table, whereas D and trimming came from the DNA. The sample lists millions of clones, approximately 95% seen once, with 0.85% to 1.2% in the top ten. CDR3 length equals 16 residues. The trim removed 0 bases at V and 7 bases at J, leaving 10 bases unmatched. Per germline, CDR1 MGHRA and CDR2 YSYEKL. Notes on this clone: Its specificity is not known.

Terminally differentiated effector memory CD45RA+ cells were excluded by CCR7 positive selection of CD45RO-negative cells. Donors comprised only Caucasian adults living in Nashville, Tennessee. The chain uses TRBV4-1 and TRBJ2-7; TRBD2 aligns across 9 bases. Sequencing was carried out using naive CD8+ T cells sorted from blood. The receptor's source is a man aged 18 to 35 in good health. The CDR3 DNA reads as TGCGCCAGCAGCCAAGAAGACGGCGGGAGGGCTAATGAGCAGTACTTC. Protein: CASSQEDGGRANEQYF.